The TCR beta chain described here comes from a study of cytomegalovirus exposure and HLA in healthy donors. Looking at the study overall: HLA-typed donors were the source of about 85 million unique TCRs held in an early data release.

General observations from the study: CMV serostatus was the sole immune exposure data available.

Use of 60 Vbeta and 13 Jbeta primers characterized the PCR. Assay: immunoSEQ multiplex PCR; the TCRdb copy retains only in-frame clones and omits some. The profile shows 130,000 to 150,000 clones, over 60% of them singletons. Concerning this clone: What it recognizes is unknown.

The donors comprised healthy bone marrow donors. The CDR3 length is 14 residues. Germline CDR1 reads LGHNT; CDR2 reads FRNRAP. The V and J ends lost 2 bases and 5 bases respectively, with 12 bases between them. Input material: PBMCs. The J gene is TRBJ1-2, the V gene TRBV12-5; D call uncertain. The TCR was taken from a woman between 50 and 59 years old in good health and CMV-seronegative. In DNA, the CDR3 is TGTGCTAGTGGTTTGATCGGTCAGGATTATGGCTACACCTTC. Amino acid sequence: CASGLIGQDYGYTF.